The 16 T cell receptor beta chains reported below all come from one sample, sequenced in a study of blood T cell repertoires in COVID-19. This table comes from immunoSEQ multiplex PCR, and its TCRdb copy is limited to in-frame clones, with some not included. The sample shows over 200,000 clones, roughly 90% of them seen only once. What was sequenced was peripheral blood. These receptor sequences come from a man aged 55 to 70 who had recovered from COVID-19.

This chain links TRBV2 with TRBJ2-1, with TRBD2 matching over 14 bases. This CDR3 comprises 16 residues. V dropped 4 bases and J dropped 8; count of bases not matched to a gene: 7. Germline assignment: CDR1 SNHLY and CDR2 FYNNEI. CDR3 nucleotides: TGTGCCAGCAGTGGGGGACTAGCGGGGGATCGGGATGAGCAGTTCTTC. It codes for CASSGGLAGDRDEQFF.

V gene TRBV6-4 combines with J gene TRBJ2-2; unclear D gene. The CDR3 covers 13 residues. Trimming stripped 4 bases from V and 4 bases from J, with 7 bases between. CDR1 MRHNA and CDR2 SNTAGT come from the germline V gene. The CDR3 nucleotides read TGTGCCAGCAGTGGTTCCTCCACCGGGGAGCTGTTTTTT. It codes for CASSGSSTGELFF.

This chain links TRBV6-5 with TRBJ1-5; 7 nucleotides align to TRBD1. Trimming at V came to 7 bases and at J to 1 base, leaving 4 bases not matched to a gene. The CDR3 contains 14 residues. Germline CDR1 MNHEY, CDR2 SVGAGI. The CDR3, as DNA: TGTGCCAGCAAGCCGACAGGGAGCAATCAGCCCCAGCATTTT. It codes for CASKPTGSNQPQHF.

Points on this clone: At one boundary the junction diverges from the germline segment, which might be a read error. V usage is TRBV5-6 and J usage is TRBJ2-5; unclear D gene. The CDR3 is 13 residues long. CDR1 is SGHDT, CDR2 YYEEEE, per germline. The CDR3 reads CASSLGQASTMDF. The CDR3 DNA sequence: TGTGCCAGCAGCTTGGGGCAGGCAAGTACCATGGACTTC.

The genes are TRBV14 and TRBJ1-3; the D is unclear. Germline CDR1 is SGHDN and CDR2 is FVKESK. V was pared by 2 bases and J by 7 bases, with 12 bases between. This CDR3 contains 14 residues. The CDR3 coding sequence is TGTGCCAGCAGCCAAAGGTTTACGGGTAACACCATATATTTT. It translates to CASSQRFTGNTIYF.

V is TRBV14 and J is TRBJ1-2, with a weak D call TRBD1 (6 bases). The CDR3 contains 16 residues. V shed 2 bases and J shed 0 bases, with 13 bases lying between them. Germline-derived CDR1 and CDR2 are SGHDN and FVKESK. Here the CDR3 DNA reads TGTGCCAGCAGCCAACTAGGGGACACCTCTAACTATGGCTACACCTTC. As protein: CASSQLGDTSNYGYTF.

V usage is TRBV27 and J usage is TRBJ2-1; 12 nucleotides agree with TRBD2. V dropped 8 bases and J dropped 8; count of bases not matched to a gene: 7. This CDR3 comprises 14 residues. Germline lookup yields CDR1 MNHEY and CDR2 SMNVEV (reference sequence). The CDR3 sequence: CASGWTSGADEQFF. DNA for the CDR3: TGTGCCAGCGGCTGGACTAGCGGGGCGGATGAGCAGTTCTTC.

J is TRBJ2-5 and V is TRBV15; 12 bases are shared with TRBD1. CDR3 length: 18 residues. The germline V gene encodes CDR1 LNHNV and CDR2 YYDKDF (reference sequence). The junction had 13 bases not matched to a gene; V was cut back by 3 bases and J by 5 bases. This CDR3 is CATSRKRMGQGARETQYF. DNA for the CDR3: TGTGCCACCAGCAGGAAAAGAATGGGACAGGGGGCGAGGGAGACCCAGTACTTC.

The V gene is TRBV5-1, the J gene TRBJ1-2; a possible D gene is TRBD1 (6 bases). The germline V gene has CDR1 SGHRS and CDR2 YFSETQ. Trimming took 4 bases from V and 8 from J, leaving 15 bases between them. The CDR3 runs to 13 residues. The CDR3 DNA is TGCGCCAGCAGCCCACAGGGAGGGAAGGGCTACACCTTC. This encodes CASSPQGGKGYTF. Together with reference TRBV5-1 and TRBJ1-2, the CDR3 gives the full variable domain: KAGVTQTPRYLIKTRGQQVTLSCSPISGHRSVSWYQQTPGQGLQFLFEYFSETQRNKGNFPGRFSGRQFSNSRSEMNVSTLELGDSALYLCASSPQGGKGYTFGSGTRLTVV.

The CDR3 DNA is TGTGCCAGTAGTATCTCAGGGGCCCCCTACGAGCAGTACTTC. This sequence encodes CASSISGAPYEQYF. The genes are TRBV19 and TRBJ2-7; maybe TRBD1 (6 bases). The CDR3 is 14 residues long. Germline CDR1 is LNHDA and CDR2 is SQIVND (reference sequence). V shed 3 bases and J shed 2 bases, with 11 bases lying between them.

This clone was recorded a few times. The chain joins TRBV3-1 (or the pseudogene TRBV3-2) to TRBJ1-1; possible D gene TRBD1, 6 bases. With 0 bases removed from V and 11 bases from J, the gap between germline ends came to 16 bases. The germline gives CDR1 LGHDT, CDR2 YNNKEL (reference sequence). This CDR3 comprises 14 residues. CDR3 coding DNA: TGTGCCAGCAGCCAAGATGCGACAGGCTCCGGGGCTTTCTTT. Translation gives CASSQDATGSGAFF.

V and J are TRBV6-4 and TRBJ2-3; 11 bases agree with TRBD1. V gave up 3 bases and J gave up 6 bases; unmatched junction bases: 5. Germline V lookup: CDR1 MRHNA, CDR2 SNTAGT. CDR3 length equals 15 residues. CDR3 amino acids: CASSEGQGAFDTQYF. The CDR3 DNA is TGTGCCAGCAGTGAAGGACAGGGGGCTTTCGATACGCAGTATTTT.

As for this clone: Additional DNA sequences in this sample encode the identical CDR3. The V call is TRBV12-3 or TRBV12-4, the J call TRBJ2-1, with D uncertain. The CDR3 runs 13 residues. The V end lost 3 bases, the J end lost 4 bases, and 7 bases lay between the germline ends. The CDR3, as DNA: TGTGCCAGCAGTTTTTCCGGGTACAATGAGCAGTTCTTC. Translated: CASSFSGYNEQFF.

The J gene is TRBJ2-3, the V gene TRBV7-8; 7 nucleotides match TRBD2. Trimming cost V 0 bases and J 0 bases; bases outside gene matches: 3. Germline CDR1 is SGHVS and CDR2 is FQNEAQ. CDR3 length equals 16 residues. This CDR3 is CASSLAKLASTDTQYF. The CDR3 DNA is TGTGCCAGCAGCTTAGCGAAACTAGCGAGCACAGATACGCAGTATTTT. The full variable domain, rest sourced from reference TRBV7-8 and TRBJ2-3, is GAGVSQSPRYKVAKRGQDVALRCDPISGHVSLFWYQQALGQGPEFLTYFQNEAQLDKSGLPSDRFFAERPEGSVSTLKIQRTQQEDSAVYLCASSLAKLASTDTQYFGPGTRLTVL.

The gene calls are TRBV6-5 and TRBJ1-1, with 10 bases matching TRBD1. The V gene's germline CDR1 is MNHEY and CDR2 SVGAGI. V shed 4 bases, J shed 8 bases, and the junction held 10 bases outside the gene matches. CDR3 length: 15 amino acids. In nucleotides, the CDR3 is TGTGCCAGCAGTTCCCCCCGGGACAGGGGTCGGGAAGCTTTCTTT. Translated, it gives CASSSPRDRGREAFF.

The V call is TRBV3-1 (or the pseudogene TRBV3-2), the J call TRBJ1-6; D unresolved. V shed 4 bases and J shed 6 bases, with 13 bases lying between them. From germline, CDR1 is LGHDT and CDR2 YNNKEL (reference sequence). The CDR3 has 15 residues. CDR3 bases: TGTGCCAGCAGCCTACTTGGACTCATTAATTCACCCCTCCACTTT. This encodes CASSLLGLINSPLHF.